These T cell receptor beta chains were read from a single sample in a study of post-analysis software for immune sequencing data. TCRdb recomputed calls from the PCR reads with MiXCR, one row per CDR3 protein. The sample has around 160,000 distinct CDR3 sequences; roughly 34% are singletons. This specimen was blood, taken after autologous hematopoietic stem cell transplantation. These receptor sequences come from a girl aged 5 to 17 with multiple sclerosis. The CDR3 runs from the conserved cysteine through the conserved F or W. A D gene is named only where the DNA matches it firmly. A row's size may be missing; if present it is once, few, many or a size class.

len	d_gene	v_gene	j_gene	abundance	CDR3aa	CDR3nt
16	TRBD2	TRBV5-1	TRBJ2-7	many	CASSFGLAGGSYEQYF	TGCGCCAGCAGCTTCGGCCTAGCGGGAGGATCCTACGAGCAGTACTTC
11	NA	TRBV12-3/TRBV12-4	TRBJ2-5	many	CASSLGLEQYF	TGTGCCAGCAGTTTAGGACTTGAGCAGTACTTC
14	NA	TRBV29-1	TRBJ2-3	NA	CSVPSFSNADTQYF	TGCAGCGTTCCCTCGTTCTCGAACGCGGATACGCAGTATTTT
13	NA	TRBV15	TRBJ2-5	NA	CATSSGLVETQYF	TGTGCCACCAGCAGCGGATTGGTAGAGACCCAGTACTTC
13	NA	TRBV11-3	TRBJ1-2	few	CASSLVLNYGYTF	TGTGCCAGCAGCCTCGTATTGAACTATGGCTACACCTTC
15	NA	TRBV19	TRBJ2-1	NA	CASSMSRVSYNEQFF	TGTGCCAGTAGTATGTCTAGGGTCTCCTACAATGAGCAGTTCTTC
15	TRBD1	TRBV7-3	TRBJ2-5	NA	CASSRQTGSGETQYF	TGTGCCAGCAGCCGGCAGACAGGGTCGGGAGAGACCCAGTACTTC
14	NA	TRBV7-8	TRBJ1-1	NA	CASSLEGGRTEAFF	TGTGCCAGCAGCTTAGAGGGGGGGAGGACTGAAGCTTTCTTT
15	TRBD1	TRBV27	TRBJ1-5	NA	CASSLGQVPNQPQHF	TGTGCCAGCAGCCTTGGACAGGTACCCAATCAGCCCCAGCATTTT
15	TRBD2	TRBV6-1	TRBJ2-1	few	CASSELAGGPNEQFF	TGTGCCAGCAGTGAACTAGCGGGAGGGCCCAATGAGCAGTTCTTC
14	TRBD1	TRBV6-5	TRBJ1-6	NA	CASSYQGGNSPLHF	TGTGCCAGCAGCTATCAGGGGGGTAATTCACCCCTCCACTTT
17	TRBD2	TRBV4-3	TRBJ2-1	many	CASSQDTSSGAYNEQFF	TGCGCCAGCAGCCAAGATACGTCTAGCGGGGCCTACAATGAGCAGTTCTTC
14	TRBD1	TRBV29-1	TRBJ2-5	NA	CSVALGQGGETQYF	TGCAGCGTAGCCCTTGGACAGGGGGGGGAGACCCAGTACTTC
14	TRBD2	TRBV6-1	TRBJ2-1	once	CASREGLVVNEQFF	TGTGCCAGCCGGGAGGGCCTAGTCGTTAATGAGCAGTTCTTC
14	TRBD2	TRBV6-2/TRBV6-3	TRBJ2-7	few	CASSGLAELHEQYF	TGTGCCTCGTCGGGACTAGCGGAACTTCACGAGCAGTACTTC
16	TRBD2	TRBV7-6	TRBJ2-2	NA	CASSITSGGNTGELFF	TGTGCCAGCAGCATTACTAGCGGGGGGAACACCGGGGAGCTGTTTTTT
17	NA	TRBV5-1	TRBJ2-3	few	CASGPQMGGGFTDTQYF	TGCGCCAGCGGCCCTCAAATGGGAGGGGGCTTCACAGATACGCAGTATTTT
14	TRBD1	TRBV10-3	TRBJ2-7	once	CAILAPGQGYEQYF	TGTGCCATCCTCGCACCGGGACAGGGGTACGAGCAGTACTTC
15	TRBD2	TRBV18	TRBJ2-5	few	CASSYSGGYTETQYF	TGTGCCAGCTCATACTCGGGAGGGTACACAGAGACCCAGTACTTC
16	TRBD2	TRBV7-9	TRBJ2-1	few	CASSLASGGWYNEQFF	TGTGCCAGCAGCTTAGCGTCGGGGGGTTGGTACAATGAGCAGTTCTTC
14	NA	TRBV2	TRBJ1-5	few	CASSVDGRNQPQHF	TGTGCCAGCAGCGTTGACGGAAGAAATCAGCCCCAGCATTTT
15	NA	TRBV24-1	TRBJ1-4	NA	CATSDSTGPNEKLFF	TGTGCCACCAGTGACTCGACGGGCCCTAATGAAAAACTGTTTTTT
15	TRBD2	TRBV11-1	TRBJ2-2	NA	CASGPSGRWSGELFF	TGTGCCAGCGGCCCAAGCGGGAGGTGGTCCGGGGAGCTGTTTTTT
15	TRBD1	TRBV20-1	TRBJ2-7	few	CSARAGDRMTYEQYF	TGCAGTGCTAGAGCTGGGGACAGGATGACCTACGAGCAGTACTTC
14	TRBD1	TRBV9	TRBJ1-2	few	CASSVGQGTYGYTF	TGTGCCAGCAGCGTAGGACAGGGAACCTATGGCTACACCTTC